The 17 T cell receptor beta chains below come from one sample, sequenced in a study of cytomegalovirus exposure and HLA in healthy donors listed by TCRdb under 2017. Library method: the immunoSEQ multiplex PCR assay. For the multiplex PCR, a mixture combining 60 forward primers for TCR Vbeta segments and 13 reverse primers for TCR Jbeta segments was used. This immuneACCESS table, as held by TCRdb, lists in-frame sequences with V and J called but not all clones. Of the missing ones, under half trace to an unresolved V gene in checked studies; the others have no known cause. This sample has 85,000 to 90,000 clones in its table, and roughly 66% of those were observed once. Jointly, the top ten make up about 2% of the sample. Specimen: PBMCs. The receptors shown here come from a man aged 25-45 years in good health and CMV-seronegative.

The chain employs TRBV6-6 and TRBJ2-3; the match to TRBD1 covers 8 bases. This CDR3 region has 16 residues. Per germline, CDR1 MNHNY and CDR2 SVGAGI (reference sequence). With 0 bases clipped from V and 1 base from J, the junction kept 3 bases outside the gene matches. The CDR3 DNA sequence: TGTGCCAGCAGTTACTCCCCGGGACAGGGCACAGATACGCAGTATTTT. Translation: CASSYSPGQGTDTQYF.

The CDR3 DNA is TGTGCCAGCAAAGATAGCCATCACACAGATACGCAGTATTTT. Translation: CASKDSHHTDTQYF. V is TRBV6-5 and J is TRBJ2-3; D is undetermined. Per the germline V gene, CDR1 is MNHEY and CDR2 is SVGAGI. This CDR3 region has 14 residues. Trimming left V 7 bases short and J 2 bases short, with 13 bases between.

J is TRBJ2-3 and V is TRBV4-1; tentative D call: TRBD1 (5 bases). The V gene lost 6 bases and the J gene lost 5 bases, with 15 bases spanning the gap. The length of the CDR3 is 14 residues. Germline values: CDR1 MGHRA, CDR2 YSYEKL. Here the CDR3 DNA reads TGCGCCAGCAGACGTATAGGGGCGGTAGATACGCAGTATTTT. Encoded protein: CASRRIGAVDTQYF.

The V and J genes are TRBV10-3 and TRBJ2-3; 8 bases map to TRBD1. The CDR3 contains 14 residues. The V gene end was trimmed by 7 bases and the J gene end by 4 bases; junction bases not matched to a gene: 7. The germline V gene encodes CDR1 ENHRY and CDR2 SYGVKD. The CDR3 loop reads CAIKTDRGPDTQYF. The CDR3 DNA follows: TGTGCCATCAAGACCGACAGGGGTCCAGATACGCAGTATTTT.

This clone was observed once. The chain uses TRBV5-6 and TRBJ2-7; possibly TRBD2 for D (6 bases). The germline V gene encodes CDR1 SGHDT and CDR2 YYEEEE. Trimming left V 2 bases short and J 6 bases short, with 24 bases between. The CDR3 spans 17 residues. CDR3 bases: TGTGCCAGCAGCTTATGGGGCGGAGGGTTTGGAGGAAGCGAGCAGTACTTC. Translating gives CASSLWGGGFGGSEQYF.

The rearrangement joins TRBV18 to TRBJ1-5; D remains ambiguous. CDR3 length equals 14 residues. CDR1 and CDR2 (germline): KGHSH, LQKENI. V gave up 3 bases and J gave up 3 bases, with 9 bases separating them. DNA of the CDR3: TGTGCCAGCTCACCGGAGCACTCCAATCAGCCCCAGCATTTT. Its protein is CASSPEHSNQPQHF. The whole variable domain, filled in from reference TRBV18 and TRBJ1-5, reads NAGVMQNPRHLVRRRGQEARLRCSPMKGHSHVYWYRQLPEEGLKFMVYLQKENIIDESGMPKERFSAEFPKEGPSILRIQQVVRGDSAAYFCASSPEHSNQPQHFGDGTRLSIL.

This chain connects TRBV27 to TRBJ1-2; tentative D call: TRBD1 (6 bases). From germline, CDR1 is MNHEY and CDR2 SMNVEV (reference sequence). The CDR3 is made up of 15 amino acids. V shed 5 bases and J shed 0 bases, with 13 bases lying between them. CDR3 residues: CASSLNRDANYGYTF. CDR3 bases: TGTGCCAGCAGTCTAAACAGGGATGCTAACTATGGCTACACCTTC.

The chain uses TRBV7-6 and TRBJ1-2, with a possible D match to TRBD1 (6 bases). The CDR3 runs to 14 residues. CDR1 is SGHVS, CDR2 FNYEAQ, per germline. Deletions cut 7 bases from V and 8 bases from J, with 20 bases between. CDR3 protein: CASTPFGGVGGYTF. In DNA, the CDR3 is TGTGCCAGCACCCCCTTTGGGGGCGTCGGGGGCTACACCTTC. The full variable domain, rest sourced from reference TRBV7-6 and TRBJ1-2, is GAGVSQSPRYKVTKRGQDVALRCDPISGHVSLYWYRQALGQGPEFLTYFNYEAQQDKSGLPNDRFSAERPEGSISTLTIQRTEQRDSAMYRCASTPFGGVGGYTFGSGTRLTVV.

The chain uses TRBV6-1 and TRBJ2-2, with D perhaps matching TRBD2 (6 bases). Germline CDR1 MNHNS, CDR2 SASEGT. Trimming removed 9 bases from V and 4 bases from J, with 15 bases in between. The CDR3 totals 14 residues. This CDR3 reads CASLAPRGTGELFF. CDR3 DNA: TGTGCCAGTTTAGCGCCGCGGGGCACCGGGGAGCTGTTTTTT.

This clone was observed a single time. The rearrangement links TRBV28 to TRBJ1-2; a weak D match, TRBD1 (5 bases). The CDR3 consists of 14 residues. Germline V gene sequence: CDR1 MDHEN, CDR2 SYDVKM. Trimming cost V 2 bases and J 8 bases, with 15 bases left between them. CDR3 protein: CASSLIGGDGGYTF. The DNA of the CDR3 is TGTGCCAGCAGTTTAATTGGGGGGGACGGAGGCTACACCTTC.

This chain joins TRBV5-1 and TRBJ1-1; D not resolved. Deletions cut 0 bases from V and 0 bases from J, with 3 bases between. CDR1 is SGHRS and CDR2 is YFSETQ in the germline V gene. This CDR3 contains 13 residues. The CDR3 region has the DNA TGCGCCAGCAGCTTGGACATGAACACTGAAGCTTTCTTT. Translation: CASSLDMNTEAFF.

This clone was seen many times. Written as DNA, the CDR3 is TGTGCTAGTGGTTTTGGAACAGGGGGGACTGAAGCTTTCTTT. Protein sequence: CASGFGTGGTEAFF. J is TRBJ1-1 and V is TRBV12-5, with TRBD1 identical over 8 bases. The CDR3 has 14 residues. V gave up 3 bases and J gave up 5 bases; unmatched junction bases: 5. Germline CDR1 reads LGHNT; CDR2 reads FRNRAP.

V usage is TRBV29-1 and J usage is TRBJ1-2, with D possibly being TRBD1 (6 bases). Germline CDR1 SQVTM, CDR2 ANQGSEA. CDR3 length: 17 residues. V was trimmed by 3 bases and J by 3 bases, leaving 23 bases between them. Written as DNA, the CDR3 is TGCAGCGTTGACCCCTTTCAAGGGGGGGCATGGGACTATGGCTACACCTTC. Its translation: CSVDPFQGGAWDYGYTF.

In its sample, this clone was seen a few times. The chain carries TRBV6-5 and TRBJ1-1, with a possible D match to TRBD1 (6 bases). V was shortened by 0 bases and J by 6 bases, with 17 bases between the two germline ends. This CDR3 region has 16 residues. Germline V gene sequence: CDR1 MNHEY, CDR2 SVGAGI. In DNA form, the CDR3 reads TGTGCCAGCAGTTACTCACAACAGGGTCTGACCTCTGAAGCTTTCTTT. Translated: CASSYSQQGLTSEAFF.

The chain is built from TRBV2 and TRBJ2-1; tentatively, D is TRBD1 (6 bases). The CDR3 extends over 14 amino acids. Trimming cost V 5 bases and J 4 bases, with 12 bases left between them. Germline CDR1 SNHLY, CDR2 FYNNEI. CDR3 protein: CASSPRTDYNEQFF. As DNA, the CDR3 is TGTGCCAGCAGTCCTAGGACAGATTACAATGAGCAGTTCTTC. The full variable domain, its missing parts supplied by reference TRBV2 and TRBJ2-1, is EPEVTQTPSHQVTQMGQEVILRCVPISNHLYFYWYRQILGQKVEFLVSFYNNEISEKSEIFDDQFSVERPDGSNFTLKIRSTKLEDSAMYFCASSPRTDYNEQFFGPGTRLTVL.

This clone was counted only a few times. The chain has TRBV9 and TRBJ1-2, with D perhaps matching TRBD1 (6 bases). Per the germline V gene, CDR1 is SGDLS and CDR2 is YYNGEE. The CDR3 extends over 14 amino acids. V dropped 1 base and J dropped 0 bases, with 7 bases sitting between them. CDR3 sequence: CASSVQGTNYGYTF. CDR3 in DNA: TGTGCCAGCAGCGTACAGGGGACTAACTATGGCTACACCTTC.

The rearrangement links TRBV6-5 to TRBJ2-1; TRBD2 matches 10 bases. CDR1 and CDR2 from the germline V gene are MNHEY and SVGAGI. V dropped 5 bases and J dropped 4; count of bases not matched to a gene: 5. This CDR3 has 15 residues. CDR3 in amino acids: CASSAIAGGYNEQFF. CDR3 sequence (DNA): TGTGCCAGCAGTGCTATAGCGGGGGGTTACAATGAGCAGTTCTTC.